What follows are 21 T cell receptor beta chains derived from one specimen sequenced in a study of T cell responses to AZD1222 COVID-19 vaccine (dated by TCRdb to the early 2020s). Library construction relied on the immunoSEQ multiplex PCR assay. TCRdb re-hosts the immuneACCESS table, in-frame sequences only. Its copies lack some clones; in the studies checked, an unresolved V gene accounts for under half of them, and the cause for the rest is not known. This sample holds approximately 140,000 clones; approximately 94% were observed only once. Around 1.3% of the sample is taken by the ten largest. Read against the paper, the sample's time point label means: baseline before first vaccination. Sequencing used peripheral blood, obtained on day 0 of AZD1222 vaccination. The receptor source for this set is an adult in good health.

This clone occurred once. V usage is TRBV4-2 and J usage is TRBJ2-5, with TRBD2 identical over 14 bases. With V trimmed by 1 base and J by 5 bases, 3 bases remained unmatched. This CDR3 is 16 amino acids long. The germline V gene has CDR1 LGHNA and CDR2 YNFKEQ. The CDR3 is CASSQGGLAGVETQYF. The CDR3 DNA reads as TGTGCCAGCAGCCAAGGGGGACTAGCGGGAGTCGAGACCCAGTACTTC.

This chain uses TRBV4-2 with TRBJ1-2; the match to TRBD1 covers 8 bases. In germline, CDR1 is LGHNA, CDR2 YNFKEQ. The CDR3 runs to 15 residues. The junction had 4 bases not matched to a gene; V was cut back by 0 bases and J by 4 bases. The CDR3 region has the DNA TGTGCCAGCAGCCAAGAGGGACAGGAGTTCTATGGCTACACCTTC. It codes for CASSQEGQEFYGYTF.

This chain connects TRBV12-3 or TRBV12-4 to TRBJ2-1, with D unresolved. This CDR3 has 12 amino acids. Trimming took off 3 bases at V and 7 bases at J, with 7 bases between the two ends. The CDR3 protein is CASSFHGNEQFF. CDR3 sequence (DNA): TGTGCCAGCAGTTTTCACGGTAATGAGCAGTTCTTC.

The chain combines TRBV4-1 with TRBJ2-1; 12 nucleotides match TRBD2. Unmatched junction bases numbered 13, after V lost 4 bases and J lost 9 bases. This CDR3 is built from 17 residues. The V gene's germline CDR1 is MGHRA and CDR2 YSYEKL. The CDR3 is CASSRTASGGALGEQFF. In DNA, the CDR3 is TGCGCCAGCAGCCGGACCGCTAGCGGGGGGGCCCTGGGTGAGCAGTTCTTC.

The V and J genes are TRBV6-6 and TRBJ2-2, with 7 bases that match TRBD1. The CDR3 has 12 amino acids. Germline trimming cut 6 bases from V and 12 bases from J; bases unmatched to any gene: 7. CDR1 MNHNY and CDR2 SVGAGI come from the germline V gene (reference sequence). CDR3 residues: CASSRGSGKLFF. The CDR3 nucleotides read TGTGCCAGCAGCAGGGGGAGTGGGAAGCTGTTTTTT.

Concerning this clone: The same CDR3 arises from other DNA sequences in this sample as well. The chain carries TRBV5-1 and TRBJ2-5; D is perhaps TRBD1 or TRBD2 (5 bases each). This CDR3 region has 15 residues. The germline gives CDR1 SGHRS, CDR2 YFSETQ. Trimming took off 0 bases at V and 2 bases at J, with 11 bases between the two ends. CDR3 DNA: TGCGCCAGCAGCTTGGGAGGGGCCCCTCAAGAGACCCAGTACTTC. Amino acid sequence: CASSLGGAPQETQYF.

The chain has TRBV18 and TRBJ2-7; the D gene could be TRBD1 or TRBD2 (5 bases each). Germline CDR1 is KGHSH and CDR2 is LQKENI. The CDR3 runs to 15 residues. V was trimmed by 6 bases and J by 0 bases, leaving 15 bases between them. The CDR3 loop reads CASSVRGRGSYEQYV. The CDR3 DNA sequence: TGTGCCAGCTCCGTCCGGGGAAGGGGCTCCTACGAGCAGTACGTC.

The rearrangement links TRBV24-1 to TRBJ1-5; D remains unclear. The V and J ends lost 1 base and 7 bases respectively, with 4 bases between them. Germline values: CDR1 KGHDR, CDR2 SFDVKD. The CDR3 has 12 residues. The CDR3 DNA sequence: TGTGCCACCAGTGATTTCGGGCAGCCCCAGCATTTT. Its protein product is CATSDFGQPQHF.

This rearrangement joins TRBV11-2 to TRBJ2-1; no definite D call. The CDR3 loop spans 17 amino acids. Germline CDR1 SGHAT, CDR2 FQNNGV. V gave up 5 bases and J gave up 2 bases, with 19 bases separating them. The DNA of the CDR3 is TGTGCCAGCAGCGGATCCCGTCGCCTCCCGACCTACAATGAGCAGTTCTTC. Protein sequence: CASSGSRRLPTYNEQFF.

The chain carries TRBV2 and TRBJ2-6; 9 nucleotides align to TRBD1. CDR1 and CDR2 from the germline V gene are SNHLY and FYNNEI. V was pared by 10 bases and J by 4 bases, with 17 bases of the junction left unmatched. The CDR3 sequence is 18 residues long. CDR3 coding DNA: TGTGCCACTCATAAAACGGGACAGGGCAATTCCGGGGCCAACGTCCTGACTTTC. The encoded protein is CATHKTGQGNSGANVLTF.

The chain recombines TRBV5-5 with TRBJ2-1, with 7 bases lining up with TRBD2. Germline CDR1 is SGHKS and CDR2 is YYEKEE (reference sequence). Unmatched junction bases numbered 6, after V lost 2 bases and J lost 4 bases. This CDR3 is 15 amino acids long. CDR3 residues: CASSLVAGVYNEQFF. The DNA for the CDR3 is TGTGCCAGCAGCTTAGTCGCGGGAGTTTACAATGAGCAGTTCTTC.

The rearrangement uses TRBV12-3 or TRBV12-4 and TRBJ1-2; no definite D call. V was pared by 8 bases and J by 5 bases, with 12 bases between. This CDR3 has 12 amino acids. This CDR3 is CASRRGGYGYTF. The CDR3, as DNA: TGTGCCAGCCGACGGGGAGGGTATGGCTACACCTTC.

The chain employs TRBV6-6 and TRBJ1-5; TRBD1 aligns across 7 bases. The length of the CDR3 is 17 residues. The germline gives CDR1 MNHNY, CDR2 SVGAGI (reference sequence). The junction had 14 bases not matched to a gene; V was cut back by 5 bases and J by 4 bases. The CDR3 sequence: CASSPSTGTLVNQPQHF. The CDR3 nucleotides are TGTGCCAGCAGTCCTTCGACAGGGACACTTGTAAATCAGCCCCAGCATTTT.

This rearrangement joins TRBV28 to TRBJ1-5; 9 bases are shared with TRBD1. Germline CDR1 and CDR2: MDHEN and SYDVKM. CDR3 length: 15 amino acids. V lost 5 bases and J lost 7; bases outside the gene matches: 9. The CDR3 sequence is CASSILGQGRQPQHF. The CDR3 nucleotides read TGTGCCAGCAGTATCCTGGGACAGGGAAGGCAGCCCCAGCATTTT.

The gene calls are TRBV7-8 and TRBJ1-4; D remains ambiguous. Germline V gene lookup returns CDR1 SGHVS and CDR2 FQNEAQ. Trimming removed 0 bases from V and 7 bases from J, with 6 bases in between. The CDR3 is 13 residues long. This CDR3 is CASSLAFLEKLFF. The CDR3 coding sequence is TGTGCCAGCAGCTTAGCTTTTCTTGAAAAACTGTTTTTT.

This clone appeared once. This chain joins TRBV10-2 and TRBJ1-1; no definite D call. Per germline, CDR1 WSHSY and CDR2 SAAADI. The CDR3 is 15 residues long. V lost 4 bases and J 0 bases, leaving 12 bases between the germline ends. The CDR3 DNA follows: TGCGCCAGCAGTGCCCCCCCCACAGTGAACACTGAAGCTTTCTTT. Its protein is CASSAPPTVNTEAFF.

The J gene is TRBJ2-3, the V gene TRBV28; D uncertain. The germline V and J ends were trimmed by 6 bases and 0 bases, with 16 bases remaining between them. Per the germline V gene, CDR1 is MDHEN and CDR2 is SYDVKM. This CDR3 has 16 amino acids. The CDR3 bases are TGTGCCAGCAGCTCACCTGATGCGGCTAGCACAGATACGCAGTATTTT. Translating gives CASSSPDAASTDTQYF.

The CDR3 sequence is CAWSWGYGYTF. The CDR3 DNA reads TGTGCCTGGAGTTGGGGTTATGGCTACACCTTC. This chain connects TRBV30 to TRBJ1-2; D remains unclear. Germline loops: CDR1 GTSNPN, CDR2 SVGIG (reference sequence). The CDR3 spans 11 residues. Trimming removed 2 bases from V and 5 bases from J, with 6 bases in between.

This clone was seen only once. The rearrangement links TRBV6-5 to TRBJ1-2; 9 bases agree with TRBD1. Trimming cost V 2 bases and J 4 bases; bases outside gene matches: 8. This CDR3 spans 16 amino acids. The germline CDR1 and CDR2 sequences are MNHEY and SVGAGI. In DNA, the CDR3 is TGTGCCAGCAGTTACGAAGGGACAGGGCCCCTCTATGGCTACACCTTC. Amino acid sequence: CASSYEGTGPLYGYTF.

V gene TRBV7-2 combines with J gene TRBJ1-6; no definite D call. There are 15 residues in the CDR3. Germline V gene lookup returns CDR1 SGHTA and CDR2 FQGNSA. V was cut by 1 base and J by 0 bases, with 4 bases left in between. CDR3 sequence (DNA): TGTGCCAGCAGCTTAGATGTCTCCTATAATTCACCCCTCCACTTT. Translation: CASSLDVSYNSPLHF.

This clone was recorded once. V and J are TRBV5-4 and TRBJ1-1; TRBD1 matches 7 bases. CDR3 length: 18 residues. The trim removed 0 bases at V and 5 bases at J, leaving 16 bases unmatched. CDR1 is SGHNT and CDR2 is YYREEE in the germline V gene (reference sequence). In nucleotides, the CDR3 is TGTGCCAGCAGCTTGGGACAGGCAGGGGGGGATCTGGTTACTGAAGCTTTCTTT. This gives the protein CASSLGQAGGDLVTEAFF.